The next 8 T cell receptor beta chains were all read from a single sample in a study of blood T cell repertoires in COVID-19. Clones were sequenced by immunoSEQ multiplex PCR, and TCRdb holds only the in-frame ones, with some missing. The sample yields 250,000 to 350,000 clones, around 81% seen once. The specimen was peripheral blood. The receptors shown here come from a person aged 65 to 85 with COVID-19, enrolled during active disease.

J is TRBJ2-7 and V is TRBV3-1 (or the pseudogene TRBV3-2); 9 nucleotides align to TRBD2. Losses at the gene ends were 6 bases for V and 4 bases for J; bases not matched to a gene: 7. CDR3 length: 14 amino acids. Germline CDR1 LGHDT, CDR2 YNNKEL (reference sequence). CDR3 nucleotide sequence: TGTGCCAGCAGTCATAGCGGGAGTGGGTACGAGCAGTACTTC. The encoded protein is CASSHSGSGYEQYF.

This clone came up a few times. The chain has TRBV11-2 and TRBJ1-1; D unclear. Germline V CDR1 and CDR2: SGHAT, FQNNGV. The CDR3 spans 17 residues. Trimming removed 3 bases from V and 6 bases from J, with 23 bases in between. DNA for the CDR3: TGTGCCAGCAGCTTGTTTTTCGTGGGCATTTCAGTCGCTGAAGCTTTCTTT. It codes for CASSLFFVGISVAEAFF. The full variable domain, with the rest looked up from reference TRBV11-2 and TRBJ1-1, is EAGVAQSPRYKIIEKRQSVAFWCNPISGHATLYWYQQILGQGPKLLIQFQNNGVVDDSQLPKDRFSAERLKGVDSTLKIQPAKLEDSAVYLCASSLFFVGISVAEAFFGQGTRLTVV.

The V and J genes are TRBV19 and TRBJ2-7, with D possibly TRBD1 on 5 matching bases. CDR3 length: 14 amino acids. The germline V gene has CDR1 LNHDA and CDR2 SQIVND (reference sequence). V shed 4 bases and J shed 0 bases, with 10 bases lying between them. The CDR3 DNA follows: TGTGCCAGTAGTACAGGGCTAAGCTCCTACGAGCAGTACTTC. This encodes CASSTGLSSYEQYF.

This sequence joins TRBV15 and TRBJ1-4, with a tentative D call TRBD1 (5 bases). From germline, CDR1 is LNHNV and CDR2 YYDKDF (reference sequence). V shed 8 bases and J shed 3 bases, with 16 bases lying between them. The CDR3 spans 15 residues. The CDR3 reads CATQTRQSANEKLFF. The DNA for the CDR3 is TGTGCCACCCAAACCCGACAGTCAGCTAATGAAAAACTGTTTTTT.

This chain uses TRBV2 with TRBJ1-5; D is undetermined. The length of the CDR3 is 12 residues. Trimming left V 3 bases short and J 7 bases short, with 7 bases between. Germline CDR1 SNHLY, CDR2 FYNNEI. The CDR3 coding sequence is TGTGCCAGCAGTGACCGGGTACAGCCCCAGCATTTT. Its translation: CASSDRVQPQHF.

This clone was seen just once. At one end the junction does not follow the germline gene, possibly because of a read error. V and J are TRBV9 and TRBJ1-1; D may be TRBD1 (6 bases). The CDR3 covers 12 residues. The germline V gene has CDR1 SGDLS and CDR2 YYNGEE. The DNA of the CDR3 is TGTGCCAGCAGCGTAGCAGCACAGGGCCCCATTTTT. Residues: CASSVAAQGPIF.

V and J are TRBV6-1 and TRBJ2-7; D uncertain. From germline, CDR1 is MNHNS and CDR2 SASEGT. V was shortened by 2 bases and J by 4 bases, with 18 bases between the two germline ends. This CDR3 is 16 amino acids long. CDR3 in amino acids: CASSETHLPPRYEQYF. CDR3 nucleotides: TGTGCCAGCAGTGAAACCCACCTACCCCCTAGATACGAGCAGTACTTC.

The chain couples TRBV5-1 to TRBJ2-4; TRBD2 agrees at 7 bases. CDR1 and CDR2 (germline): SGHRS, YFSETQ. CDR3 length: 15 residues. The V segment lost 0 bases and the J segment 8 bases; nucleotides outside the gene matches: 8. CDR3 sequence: CASSLVGAGVDIQYF. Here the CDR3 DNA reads TGCGCCAGCAGCTTGGTCGGGGCGGGAGTTGACATTCAGTACTTC.